These T cell receptor beta chains were read from a single sample in a study of post-analysis software for immune sequencing data. TCRdb analysed the PCR reads with MiXCR anew, one entry per CDR3 protein. The table has 650,000 to 850,000 distinct CDR3 sequences, more than 45% seen once. Sequenced: blood. The receptors derive from a girl between 10 and 17 years old with multiple sclerosis. CDR3s include the opening cysteine and the closing phenylalanine or tryptophan. D genes are given only for firm matches. Part of the rows lack a size; the others show once, few, many or a class for expanded clones.

v_gene: TRBV12-3/TRBV12-4; j_gene: TRBJ1-2; len: 15; d_gene: -; abundance: -; CDR3nt: TGTGCCAGCAGTGGAGAGGGTCTAGCTAACTATGGCTACACCTTC; CDR3aa: CASSGEGLANYGYTF
v_gene: TRBV7-3; j_gene: TRBJ2-3; len: 15; d_gene: TRBD2; abundance: -; CDR3nt: TGTGCCAGCAGCTCACTAGCGGGAGGGCCCTCGGCGCAGTATTTT; CDR3aa: CASSSLAGGPSAQYF
v_gene: TRBV2; j_gene: TRBJ2-4; len: 15; d_gene: TRBD1; abundance: -; CDR3nt: TGTGCCAGCAGATGGACAGGGGATGCCCGAAACATTCAGTACTTC; CDR3aa: CASRWTGDARNIQYF
v_gene: TRBV10-3; j_gene: TRBJ1-5; len: 16; d_gene: -; abundance: -; CDR3nt: TGTGCCATCAGCGGGGGACGGATCGATAGCAATCAGCCCCAGCATTTT; CDR3aa: CAISGGRIDSNQPQHF
v_gene: TRBV4-3; j_gene: TRBJ2-2; len: 15; d_gene: -; abundance: few; CDR3nt: TGCGCCAGCAGCCAAGATCAGTGGAGGAGGGGGGAGCTGTTTTTT; CDR3aa: CASSQDQWRRGELFF
v_gene: TRBV9; j_gene: TRBJ2-7; len: 14; d_gene: TRBD2; abundance: -; CDR3nt: TGTGCCAGCAGCGAGAGCGGGAGATGGTACGAGCAGTACTTC; CDR3aa: CASSESGRWYEQYF
v_gene: TRBV7-8; j_gene: TRBJ2-3; len: 17; d_gene: TRBD2; abundance: many; CDR3nt: TGTGCCAGCAGCACTGGACTAGCGGGAGTGGGCACAGATACGCAGTATTTT; CDR3aa: CASSTGLAGVGTDTQYF
v_gene: TRBV12-5; j_gene: TRBJ2-3; len: 11; d_gene: -; abundance: few; CDR3nt: TGTGCTAGTGGTCCGGGGGATACGCAGTATTTT; CDR3aa: CASGPGDTQYF
v_gene: TRBV29-1; j_gene: TRBJ1-6; len: 13; d_gene: TRBD1; abundance: -; CDR3nt: TGCAGCGCCCGGACAGGGACTAATTCACCCCTCCACTTT; CDR3aa: CSARTGTNSPLHF
v_gene: TRBV12-3/TRBV12-4; j_gene: TRBJ2-7; len: 14; d_gene: -; abundance: once; CDR3nt: TGTGCCAGCAGGCGCGGGTCTAGCTCCTACGAGCAGTACTTC; CDR3aa: CASRRGSSSYEQYF
v_gene: TRBV25-1; j_gene: TRBJ2-1; len: 15; d_gene: -; abundance: -; CDR3nt: TGTGCCAGCAGTGCCACAGGGAGCTCCTACAATGAGCAGTTCTTC; CDR3aa: CASSATGSSYNEQFF
v_gene: TRBV9; j_gene: TRBJ1-1; len: 13; d_gene: TRBD1; abundance: few; CDR3nt: TGTGCCAGCAGCGGGACAGGGGGCATAGTAGCTTTCTTT; CDR3aa: CASSGTGGIVAFF
v_gene: TRBV7-2; j_gene: TRBJ2-7; len: 15; d_gene: TRBD1; abundance: -; CDR3nt: TGTGCCAGCAGCTTAGCCGAGCAGGGGGCCTACGAGCAGTACTTC; CDR3aa: CASSLAEQGAYEQYF
v_gene: TRBV12-3/TRBV12-4; j_gene: TRBJ1-2; len: 13; d_gene: -; abundance: -; CDR3nt: TGTGCCAGCAGTTTACTGTCAGTAAATGGCTACACCTTC; CDR3aa: CASSLLSVNGYTF
v_gene: TRBV4-2; j_gene: TRBJ2-5; len: 16; d_gene: TRBD2; abundance: few; CDR3nt: TGTGCCAGCAGCCCTGGTCTAGCGGGGACGGAAGAGACCCAGTACTTC; CDR3aa: CASSPGLAGTEETQYF
v_gene: TRBV18; j_gene: TRBJ1-2; len: 17; d_gene: TRBD1; abundance: -; CDR3nt: TGTGCCAGCTCACCACTCCGGACAGGCGGCAGAGTCTATGGCTACACCTTC; CDR3aa: CASSPLRTGGRVYGYTF
v_gene: TRBV12-3/TRBV12-4; j_gene: TRBJ2-3; len: 13; d_gene: -; abundance: -; CDR3nt: TGTGCCACCTCAGGGAGTTACACAGATACGCAGTATTTT; CDR3aa: CATSGSYTDTQYF
v_gene: TRBV2; j_gene: TRBJ2-7; len: 15; d_gene: -; abundance: -; CDR3nt: TGTGCCAGCAGTACCCAGCCCAGTGGAGGGATCGAGCAGTACTTC; CDR3aa: CASSTQPSGGIEQYF
v_gene: TRBV24-1; j_gene: TRBJ2-1; len: 14; d_gene: TRBD1; abundance: -; CDR3nt: TGTGCCACCAGTGATTGGACAGGACTGGATGAGCAGTTCTTC; CDR3aa: CATSDWTGLDEQFF
v_gene: TRBV27; j_gene: TRBJ1-5; len: 14; d_gene: -; abundance: -; CDR3nt: TGTGCCAGCAGTTCAGGGGCGGCGGTTCAGCCCCAGCATTTT; CDR3aa: CASSSGAAVQPQHF
v_gene: TRBV5-1; j_gene: TRBJ2-7; len: 15; d_gene: TRBD2; abundance: -; CDR3nt: TGCGCCAGCAGCTTGGAGGGAGGGCGAAGGAACGAGCAGTACTTC; CDR3aa: CASSLEGGRRNEQYF
v_gene: TRBV29-1; j_gene: TRBJ2-3; len: 16; d_gene: -; abundance: -; CDR3nt: TGCAGCGTTGAAGATCGAAGGCAGGGGCTCACAGATACGCAGTATTTT; CDR3aa: CSVEDRRQGLTDTQYF
v_gene: TRBV11-2; j_gene: TRBJ1-2; len: 13; d_gene: TRBD1; abundance: many; CDR3nt: TGTGCCAGCAGCTCGGACAGGGGTGGAGGCTACACCTTC; CDR3aa: CASSSDRGGGYTF
v_gene: TRBV5-1; j_gene: TRBJ2-4; len: 14; d_gene: -; abundance: -; CDR3nt: TGCGCCAGCAGCTTCCGACAGGGCCGGGGGGAGCAGTACTTC; CDR3aa: CASSFRQGRGEQYF
v_gene: TRBV20-1; j_gene: TRBJ2-7; len: 14; d_gene: -; abundance: -; CDR3nt: TGCAGTGCTAGAGGAAACAGTTTCTCCTACGAGCAGTACTTC; CDR3aa: CSARGNSFSYEQYF
v_gene: TRBV7-9; j_gene: TRBJ2-1; len: 16; d_gene: -; abundance: -; CDR3nt: TGTGCCAGCAGCCCCCCAGTCCAGCGGACCTACAATGAGCAGTTCTTC; CDR3aa: CASSPPVQRTYNEQFF
v_gene: TRBV7-2; j_gene: TRBJ2-4; len: 17; d_gene: -; abundance: few; CDR3nt: TGTGCCAGCAGCTTAGTATCGGACAGCGTGGCCAAAAACATTCAGTACTTC; CDR3aa: CASSLVSDSVAKNIQYF
v_gene: TRBV20-1; j_gene: TRBJ2-3; len: 13; d_gene: TRBD1; abundance: -; CDR3nt: TGCAGTGCTAGGACAGGGGTCACAGATACGCAGTATTTT; CDR3aa: CSARTGVTDTQYF
v_gene: TRBV2; j_gene: TRBJ1-2; len: 13; d_gene: TRBD1; abundance: -; CDR3nt: TGTGCCAGCAGAGACAGGGGCGACTATGGCTACACCTTC; CDR3aa: CASRDRGDYGYTF
v_gene: TRBV4-2; j_gene: TRBJ2-1; len: 13; d_gene: -; abundance: -; CDR3nt: TGTGCCAGCAGCCAAGCGGTGGGGGTTGAGCAGTTCTTC; CDR3aa: CASSQAVGVEQFF
v_gene: TRBV5-1; j_gene: TRBJ1-2; len: 12; d_gene: -; abundance: -; CDR3nt: TGCGCCAGCAGCTTGAGAGACAAGGGCTACACCTTC; CDR3aa: CASSLRDKGYTF
v_gene: TRBV28; j_gene: TRBJ2-7; len: 15; d_gene: TRBD1; abundance: -; CDR3nt: TGTGCCAGCAGTTTACGCTGGACAGGGAACTACGAGCAGTACTTC; CDR3aa: CASSLRWTGNYEQYF
v_gene: TRBV4-3; j_gene: TRBJ2-7; len: 16; d_gene: TRBD2; abundance: -; CDR3nt: TGCGCCAGCAGCCAAGGGGTGGGACTAGCGGGAGGCGAGCAGTACTTC; CDR3aa: CASSQGVGLAGGEQYF
v_gene: TRBV11-2; j_gene: TRBJ2-1; len: 15; d_gene: TRBD2; abundance: -; CDR3nt: TGTGCCAGCACCCCCTTTGCGGGAGCGAACAATGAGCAGTTCTTC; CDR3aa: CASTPFAGANNEQFF
v_gene: TRBV10-3; j_gene: TRBJ2-1; len: 16; d_gene: TRBD2; abundance: -; CDR3nt: TGTGCCATCAGTGATTGGGGGACTAGCGGTCCCAATGAGCAGTTCTTC; CDR3aa: CAISDWGTSGPNEQFF
v_gene: TRBV27; j_gene: TRBJ1-2; len: 14; d_gene: -; abundance: few; CDR3nt: TGTGCCAGCAGTTTATCGGCGGGGGACTATGGCTACACCTTC; CDR3aa: CASSLSAGDYGYTF
v_gene: TRBV7-2; j_gene: TRBJ2-1; len: 17; d_gene: -; abundance: few; CDR3nt: TGTGCCAGCAGCTTAGCGCTTAGGGGGAGGGCCTACAATGAGCAGTTCTTC; CDR3aa: CASSLALRGRAYNEQFF
v_gene: TRBV7-2; j_gene: TRBJ2-5; len: 13; d_gene: TRBD2; abundance: few; CDR3nt: TGTGCCAGCAGCCTAGGACTAGCGAGGGATCAGTACTTC; CDR3aa: CASSLGLARDQYF
v_gene: TRBV20-1; j_gene: TRBJ2-1; len: 15; d_gene: -; abundance: few; CDR3nt: TGCAGTGCTAGGTCTGGGCTCCTTCGGGGCAATGAGCAGTTCTTC; CDR3aa: CSARSGLLRGNEQFF
v_gene: TRBV6-5; j_gene: TRBJ2-7; len: 13; d_gene: TRBD2; abundance: few; CDR3nt: TGTGCCAGCAGACCGGGGGGGGTCCACGAGCAGTACTTC; CDR3aa: CASRPGGVHEQYF
v_gene: TRBV12-3/TRBV12-4; j_gene: TRBJ2-4; len: 14; d_gene: -; abundance: -; CDR3nt: TGTGCCAGCAACCACGGGGGCGCCAAAAACATTCAGTACTTC; CDR3aa: CASNHGGAKNIQYF